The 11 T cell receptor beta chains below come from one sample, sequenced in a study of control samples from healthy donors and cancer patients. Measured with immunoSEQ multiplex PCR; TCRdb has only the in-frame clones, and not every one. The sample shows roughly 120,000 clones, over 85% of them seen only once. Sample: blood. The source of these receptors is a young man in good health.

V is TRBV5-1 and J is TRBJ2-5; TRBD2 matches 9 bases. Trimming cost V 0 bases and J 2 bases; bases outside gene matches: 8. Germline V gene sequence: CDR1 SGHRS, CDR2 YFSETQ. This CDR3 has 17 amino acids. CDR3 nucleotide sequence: TGCGCCAGCAGCTTGGGGGGGACTAGCCGAGGGCAAGAGACCCAGTACTTC. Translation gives CASSLGGTSRGQETQYF.

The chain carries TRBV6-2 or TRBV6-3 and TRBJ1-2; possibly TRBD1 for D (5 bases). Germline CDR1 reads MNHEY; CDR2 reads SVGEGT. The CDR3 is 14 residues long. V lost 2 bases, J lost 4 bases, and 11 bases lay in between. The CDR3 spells CASSYSRDSYGYTF. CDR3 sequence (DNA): TGTGCCAGCAGTTACAGTAGAGACAGCTATGGCTACACCTTC.

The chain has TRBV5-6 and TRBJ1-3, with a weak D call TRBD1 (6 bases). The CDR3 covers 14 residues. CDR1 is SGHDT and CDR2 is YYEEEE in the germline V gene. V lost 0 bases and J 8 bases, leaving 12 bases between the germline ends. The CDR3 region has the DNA TGTGCCAGCAGCTTGGAGCAGGGGCCACACACCATATATTTT. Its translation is CASSLEQGPHTIYF.

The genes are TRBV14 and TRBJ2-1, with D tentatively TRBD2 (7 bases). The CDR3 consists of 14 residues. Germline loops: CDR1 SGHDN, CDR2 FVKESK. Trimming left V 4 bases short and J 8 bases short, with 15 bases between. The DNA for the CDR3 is TGTGCCAGCAGCCCTTGGGGGAGGGGGGATGAGCAGTTCTTC. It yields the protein CASSPWGRGDEQFF.

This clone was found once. The chain's CDR3 is CASSPSGNTEAFF. The CDR3 DNA is TGTGCCAGCTCACCATCCGGGAACACTGAAGCTTTCTTT. V and J are TRBV18 and TRBJ1-1, with D unresolved. The germline CDR1 and CDR2 sequences are KGHSH and LQKENI. V lost 2 bases to trimming and J lost 1 base, with 5 bases between them. This CDR3 has 13 amino acids.

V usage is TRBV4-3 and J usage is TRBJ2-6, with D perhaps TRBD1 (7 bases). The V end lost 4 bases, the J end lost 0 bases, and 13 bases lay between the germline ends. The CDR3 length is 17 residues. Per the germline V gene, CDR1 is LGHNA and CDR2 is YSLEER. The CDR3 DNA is TGCGCCAGCAGCCCCCAGGGGGGCAGCTCTGGGGCCAACGTCCTGACTTTC. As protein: CASSPQGGSSGANVLTF.

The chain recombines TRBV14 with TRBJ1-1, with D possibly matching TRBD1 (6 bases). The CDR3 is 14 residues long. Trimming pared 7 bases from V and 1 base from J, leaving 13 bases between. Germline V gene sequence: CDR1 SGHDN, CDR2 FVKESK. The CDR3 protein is CASNTGYGNTEAFF. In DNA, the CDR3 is TGTGCCAGCAACACAGGGTACGGGAACACTGAAGCTTTCTTT. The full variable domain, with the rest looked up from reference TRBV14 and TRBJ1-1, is EAGVTQFPSHSVIEKGQTVTLRCDPISGHDNLYWYRRVMGKEIKFLLHFVKESKQDESGMPNNRFLAERTGGTYSTLKVQPAELEDSGVYFCASNTGYGNTEAFFGQGTRLTVV.

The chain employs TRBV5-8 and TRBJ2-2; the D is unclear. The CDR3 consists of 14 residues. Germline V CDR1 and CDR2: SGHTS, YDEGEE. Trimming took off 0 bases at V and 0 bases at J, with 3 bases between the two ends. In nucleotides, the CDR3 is TGTGCCAGCAGCTTGGGGGCGAACACCGGGGAGCTGTTTTTT. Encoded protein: CASSLGANTGELFF.

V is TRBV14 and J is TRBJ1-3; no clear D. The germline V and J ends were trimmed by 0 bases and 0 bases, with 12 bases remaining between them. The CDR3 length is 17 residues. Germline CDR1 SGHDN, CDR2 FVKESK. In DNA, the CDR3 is TGTGCCAGCAGCCAAGATCGCGGGATTAGCTCTGGAAACACCATATATTTT. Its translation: CASSQDRGISSGNTIYF.

The CDR3 region is CASSRGSGETQYF. The CDR3 nucleotides read TGCGCCAGCAGCCGGGGGTCGGGCGAGACCCAGTACTTC. The chain recombines TRBV5-1 with TRBJ2-5; possible D gene TRBD2, 6 bases. The CDR3 is 13 residues long. Germline CDR1 is SGHRS and CDR2 is YFSETQ. Trimming shortened V by 4 bases and J by 5 bases, and 12 bases separated the two germline ends.

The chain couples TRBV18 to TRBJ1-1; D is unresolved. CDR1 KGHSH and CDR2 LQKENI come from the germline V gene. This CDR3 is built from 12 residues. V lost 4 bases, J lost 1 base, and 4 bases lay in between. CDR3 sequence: CASSLENTEAFF. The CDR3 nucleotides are TGTGCCAGCTCACTTGAGAACACTGAAGCTTTCTTT.